The rows below give T cell receptor beta chains drawn from one sample of a study of OX40 agonist ivuxolimab in advanced cancers. Here immunoSEQ multiplex PCR was the method, and the copy in TCRdb shows in-frame clones only, minus some. This sample yields approximately 99,000 clones, of which about 96% are seen a single time; roughly 2% belongs to the top ten. Sequencing used CD4+ or CD8+ T cells sorted from blood, obtained in a trial of the OX40 agonist ivuxolimab. These receptors originate from an adult with an advanced solid tumor such as melanoma, head and neck, liver or kidney cancer. Both conserved end residues are part of each CDR3. The D gene is left open where the match is weak. For some rows the clone size is stated as once, few or many, or as a class when expanded; others skip it.

J	size	D	V	CDR3	DNA
TRBJ1-4	NA	NA	TRBV5-6	CASSLDEKLFF	TGTGCCAGCAGCTTGGATGAAAAACTGTTTTTT
TRBJ2-7	NA	NA	TRBV7-9	CASSLISLGEQYF	TGTGCCAGCAGCTTAATCAGCTTGGGGGAGCAGTACTTC
TRBJ1-2	NA	TRBD1	TRBV15	CATSRDSSGDSNYGYTF	TGTGCCACCAGCAGAGATTCGAGCGGGGACAGCAACTATGGCTACACCTTC
TRBJ2-5	NA	NA	TRBV10-1	CASSEAGLQETQYF	TGCGCCAGCAGTGAGGCAGGGCTCCAAGAGACCCAGTACTTC
TRBJ2-3	few	NA	TRBV11-2	CASSWGVNTGRYF	TGTGCCAGCAGCTGGGGGGTGAACACCGGACGGTATTTT
TRBJ2-5	NA	TRBD2	TRBV6-1	CASSEGGGTQYF	TGTGCCAGCAGTGAAGGGGGGGGGACCCAGTACTTC
TRBJ2-7	NA	TRBD2	TRBV6-8	CASSSGSGSHTYEQYF	TGTGCCAGCAGTTCGGGTAGCGGGAGCCACACCTACGAGCAGTACTTC
TRBJ2-5	NA	NA	TRBV5-1	CASSLVGMEETQYF	TGCGCCAGCAGCTTGGTCGGGATGGAAGAGACCCAGTACTTC
TRBJ2-1	NA	TRBD2	TRBV19	CASSMGGRPTSEQFF	TGTGCCAGTAGTATGGGGGGGAGACCCACAAGTGAGCAGTTCTTC
TRBJ1-3	NA	NA	TRBV7-2	CASSLAGFSGNTIYF	TGTGCCAGCAGCCTCGCCGGATTCTCTGGAAACACCATATATTTT
TRBJ2-6	NA	NA	TRBV7-6	CASSLVERSSGANVLTF	TGTGCCAGCAGCTTAGTAGAACGGTCTTCTGGGGCCAACGTCCTGACTTTC
TRBJ2-2	NA	TRBD2	TRBV6-1	CASSEGLAGNTGELFF	TGTGCCAGCAGTGAGGGACTAGCGGGTAACACCGGGGAGCTGTTTTTT
TRBJ2-1	NA	NA	TRBV4-2	CASSQVGNEQFF	TGTGCCAGCAGCCAAGTCGGAAATGAGCAGTTCTTC
TRBJ2-3	NA	NA	TRBV2	CASSEEGLITDTQYF	TGTGCCAGCAGTGAAGAAGGACTCATCACAGATACGCAGTATTTT
TRBJ1-3	NA	NA	TRBV28	CASRGGRFSSGNTIYF	TGTGCCAGCAGGGGCGGACGGTTTTCCTCTGGAAACACCATATATTTT
TRBJ1-4	NA	TRBD1	TRBV5-8	CASSYRGSDEKLFF	TGTGCCAGCAGCTACAGGGGTAGCGATGAAAAACTGTTTTTT
TRBJ2-6	NA	TRBD1	TRBV28	CASSLALTGYGANVLTF	TGTGCCAGCAGTTTAGCCCTGACAGGGTACGGGGCCAACGTCCTGACTTTC
TRBJ1-1	NA	TRBD1	TRBV28	CASSLLDRGATEAFF	TGTGCCAGCAGTTTATTAGACAGGGGAGCCACTGAAGCTTTCTTT
TRBJ1-5	NA	NA	TRBV4-1	CASSAQFRGVGSNQPQHF	TGCGCCAGCAGCGCCCAATTCCGGGGTGTAGGGAGCAATCAGCCCCAGCATTTT
TRBJ1-2	NA	TRBD1	TRBV16	CASSPYQTGGDYGYTF	TGTGCCAGCAGCCCCTACCAGACAGGGGGGGACTATGGCTACACCTTC
TRBJ1-5	NA	NA	TRBV9	CASSVAGSNQPQHF	TGTGCCAGCAGCGTAGCCGGAAGCAATCAGCCCCAGCATTTT
TRBJ1-2	NA	NA	TRBV4-1	CASSQGQGEYWGYTF	TGCGCCAGCAGCCAAGGGCAGGGAGAGTATTGGGGCTACACCTTC
TRBJ2-7	NA	NA	TRBV7-9	CASSLVPYEQYF	TGTGCCAGCAGCTTAGTTCCCTACGAGCAGTACTTC
TRBJ1-1	NA	NA	TRBV19	CASRGYRGTEAFF	TGTGCCAGTAGAGGGTATAGGGGCACTGAAGCTTTCTTT